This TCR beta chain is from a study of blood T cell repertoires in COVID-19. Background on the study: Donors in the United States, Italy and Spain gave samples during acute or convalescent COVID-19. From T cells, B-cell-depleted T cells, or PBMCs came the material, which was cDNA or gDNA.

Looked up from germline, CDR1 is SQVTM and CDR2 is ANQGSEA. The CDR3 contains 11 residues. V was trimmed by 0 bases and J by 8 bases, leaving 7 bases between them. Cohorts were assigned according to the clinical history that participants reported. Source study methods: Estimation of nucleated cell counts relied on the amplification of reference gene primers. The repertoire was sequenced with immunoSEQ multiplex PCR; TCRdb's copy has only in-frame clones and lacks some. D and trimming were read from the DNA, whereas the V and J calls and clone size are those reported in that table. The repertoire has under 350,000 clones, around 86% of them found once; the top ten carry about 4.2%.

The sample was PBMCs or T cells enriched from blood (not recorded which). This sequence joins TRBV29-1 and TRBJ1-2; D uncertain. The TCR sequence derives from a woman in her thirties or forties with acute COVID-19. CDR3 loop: CSVEDNGGYTF. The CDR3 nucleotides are TGCAGCGTTGAAGATAACGGGGGCTACACCTTC. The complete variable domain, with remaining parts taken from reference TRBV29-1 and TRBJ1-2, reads SAVISQKPSRDICQRGTSLTIQCQVDSQVTMMFWYRQQPGQSLTLIATANQGSEATYESGFVIDKFPISRPNLTFSTLTVSNMSPEDSSIYLCSVEDNGGYTFGSGTRLTVV.